One TCR beta chain is described in this entry. TCRdb re-called the 5' RACE reads, yielding one record per CDR3 amino acid sequence without DNA. Listed are about 210,000 distinct CDR3 sequences; 1.6% falls within the top ten. The data derive from a study of monozygotic twins with inflammatory bowel disease. This CDR3 comprises 14 residues. Looked up from germline, CDR1 is KGHSH and CDR2 is LQKENI. With no T cell sorting beforehand, total RNA was isolated from whole blood. Sequencing used blood. The clonotype comes from a human donor with ulcerative colitis or Crohn's disease, or a healthy co-twin of an affected twin (not recorded which). The rearrangement joins TRBV18 to TRBJ1-3; the TCRdb D gene call, TRBD1, has no DNA to confirm it. CDR3 residues: CASPSWGAGNTIYF.